This is a list of T cell receptor beta chains from one sample in a study of post-analysis software for immune sequencing data. MiXCR, applied by TCRdb to the PCR reads, yields one record per CDR3 protein. The sample holds about 770,000 distinct CDR3 sequences, 46% seen once. Source material: blood. The receptors originated from a girl under 18 with multiple sclerosis. Each CDR3 is given with its conserved first and last residue. D genes are given only for firm matches. Rows give clone size only sometimes, using once, few, many, or a class for an expanded clone.

CDR3aa	CDR3nt	v_gene	j_gene	d_gene	abundance
CASRDLAGVPGGELFF	TGTGCCAGCAGGGACCTAGCGGGAGTCCCGGGCGGGGAGCTGTTTTTT	TRBV6-2/TRBV6-3	TRBJ2-2	TRBD2	-
CASSRPGQGGDYGYTF	TGCGCCAGCAGCCGGCCGGGACAGGGAGGGGACTATGGCTACACCTTC	TRBV5-1	TRBJ1-2	TRBD1	-
CASRRSTNEKLFF	TGTGCCAGCAGACGGTCAACTAATGAAAAACTGTTTTTT	TRBV12-3/TRBV12-4	TRBJ1-4	-	many
CSASGFGDATGELFF	TGCAGTGCTAGTGGATTCGGCGATGCCACCGGGGAGCTGTTTTTT	TRBV20-1	TRBJ2-2	-	few
CASGGNEQYF	TGTGCCAGCGGGGGCAACGAGCAGTACTTC	TRBV6-2/TRBV6-3	TRBJ2-7	-	-
CATTLASGPYEQYF	TGTGCCACAACCCTAGCTAGCGGACCTTACGAGCAGTACTTC	TRBV28	TRBJ2-7	TRBD2	few
CAISDLVGEQYF	TGTGCCATCAGTGATCTGGTGGGCGAGCAGTACTTC	TRBV10-3	TRBJ2-7	-	-
CASSFRTEDFNQPQHF	TGTGCCAGCAGTTTCAGGACGGAGGATTTCAATCAGCCCCAGCATTTT	TRBV12-3/TRBV12-4	TRBJ1-5	-	-
CSARVWAGGRLNEQYF	TGCAGTGCTAGAGTGTGGGCTGGCGGGAGGCTCAACGAGCAGTACTTC	TRBV20-1	TRBJ2-7	TRBD2	-
CASSGTGLGNIQYF	TGTGCCAGCAGTGGTACAGGGTTGGGAAACATTCAGTACTTC	TRBV28	TRBJ2-4	-	few
CSATSGTYNEQFF	TGCAGTGCTACTAGCGGGACCTACAATGAGCAGTTCTTC	TRBV20-1	TRBJ2-1	TRBD2	-
CASSQEGSATLSTDTQYF	TGCGCCAGCAGCCAAGAGGGATCCGCGACACTTAGCACAGATACGCAGTATTTT	TRBV4-1	TRBJ2-3	-	-
CASTIGTGGINEQFF	TGTGCCAGCACCATTGGGACAGGTGGAATCAATGAGCAGTTCTTC	TRBV12-3/TRBV12-4	TRBJ2-1	TRBD1	few
CASSLSPGYEQYF	TGTGCCAGCAGTTTATCACCGGGATACGAGCAGTACTTC	TRBV27	TRBJ2-7	-	-
CASSPRGLSEAFF	TGTGCCAGCAGCCCGAGAGGTCTCAGTGAAGCTTTCTTT	TRBV7-3	TRBJ1-1	-	-
CSASGARMAGWLTDTQYF	TGCAGTGCTAGTGGGGCCCGTATGGCCGGATGGCTAACAGATACGCAGTATTTT	TRBV20-1	TRBJ2-3	-	few
CSARDPRLSTDTQYF	TGCAGTGCTAGAGATCCCCGGCTAAGCACAGATACGCAGTATTTT	TRBV20-1	TRBJ2-3	-	-
CASTTGTGVGYEQYF	TGTGCCAGCACCACCGGGACAGGGGTGGGTTACGAGCAGTACTTC	TRBV11-2	TRBJ2-7	TRBD1	once
CASSLEGAYRTEAFF	TGTGCCAGCAGCTTGGAAGGGGCCTATCGCACTGAAGCTTTCTTT	TRBV5-5	TRBJ1-1	-	few
CASSDYRGSGANVLTF	TGTGCCAGCAGTGACTACAGGGGGTCTGGGGCCAACGTCCTGACTTTC	TRBV25-1	TRBJ2-6	TRBD1	-
CASSYREGFDTQYF	TGTGCCAGCAGTTACAGGGAGGGATTTGATACGCAGTATTTT	TRBV6-5	TRBJ2-3	TRBD2	few
CASSLGAGRIDNEQFF	TGTGCCAGCAGTTTAGGGGCAGGGAGGATCGACAATGAGCAGTTCTTC	TRBV12-3/TRBV12-4	TRBJ2-1	-	-
CASSPGTSGSVNIQYF	TGTGCCAGCAGTCCAGGGACTAGCGGGAGTGTAAACATTCAGTACTTC	TRBV12-3/TRBV12-4	TRBJ2-4	TRBD2	-
CASSPVGDYGYTF	TGCGCCAGCAGCCCGGTGGGGGACTATGGCTACACCTTC	TRBV5-1	TRBJ1-2	-	-
CASSPPNRAKNIQYF	TGTGCCAGCTCACCACCTAACAGAGCCAAAAACATTCAGTACTTC	TRBV18	TRBJ2-4	-	-
CASSLVRDTNTDTQYF	TGTGCCAGCAGCTTGGTCCGGGACACCAATACAGATACGCAGTATTTT	TRBV7-8	TRBJ2-3	-	few
CASSPRGRVEKLFF	TGTGCCAGCAGTCCCAGGGGGCGGGTTGAAAAACTGTTTTTT	TRBV27	TRBJ1-4	TRBD1	-
CSARPDYRKNEQFF	TGCAGTGCGAGGCCGGATTACAGGAAAAATGAGCAGTTCTTC	TRBV20-1	TRBJ2-1	-	-
CASSFVAGAQYF	TGTGCCAGCAGTTTCGTCGCCGGTGCGCAGTATTTT	TRBV12-3/TRBV12-4	TRBJ2-3	-	-